These 13 T cell receptor beta chains came from one sample sequenced in a study of T-cell reconstitution after alpha-beta-depleted transplantation in children. It was with unique molecular identifiers that the TCRbeta library was prepared. A single record per CDR3 protein comes from TCRdb applying MiXCR to the PCR reads. The table has around 580,000 distinct CDR3 sequences, 23% seen once; the top ten hold 13% to 15%. The material was PBMCs, mostly from graft donor cells, obtained 360 days after TCRalphabeta/CD19-depleted stem cell transplant. The receptors come from a boy under three years old who had a stem cell transplant for acute myeloid leukemia, so the T cells may come from the graft donor.

The V and J genes are TRBV15 and TRBJ1-1; D call uncertain. Germline values: CDR1 LNHNV, CDR2 YYDKDF (reference sequence). This CDR3 is 13 amino acids long. The V end was cut by 1 base, the J end by 0 bases, with 3 bases between. This chain's CDR3 is CATSRVLNTEAFF. The CDR3 bases are TGTGCCACCAGCAGAGTTCTGAACACTGAAGCTTTCTTT.

This clonotype has a count of ten or more. The V call is TRBV27, the J call TRBJ2-7, with 13 bases matching TRBD2. Germline CDR1 is MNHEY and CDR2 is SMNVEV (reference sequence). Trimming removed 6 bases from V and 1 base from J; junction bases left unmatched: 6. The CDR3 covers 16 residues. The CDR3 bases are TGTGCCAGCAGCTTGGGACTAGCGGGGAGTTCCTACGAGCAGTACTTC. This gives the protein CASSLGLAGSSYEQYF.

This clonotype was counted a few times. The CDR3 is CATSTHSRDTVYTEAFF. CDR3 coding DNA: TGTGCCACCAGCACCCATTCTAGGGACACCGTTTACACTGAAGCTTTCTTT. V usage is TRBV15 and J usage is TRBJ1-1, with D possibly being TRBD1 (6 bases). V was trimmed by 4 bases and J by 3 bases, leaving 21 bases between them. This CDR3 region has 17 residues. Looked up from germline, CDR1 is LNHNV and CDR2 is YYDKDF (reference sequence).

Only a few counts were recorded for this clonotype. J is TRBJ2-7 and V is TRBV12-3 or TRBV12-4; 8 bases are a match to TRBD2. V was clipped by 3 bases and J by 5 bases; unmatched bases: 3. The CDR3 totals 13 residues. In DNA, the CDR3 is TGTGCCAGCAGTTTCTCCGGGGGGGACGAGCAGTACTTC. Protein sequence: CASSFSGGDEQYF.

The chain is built from TRBV5-1 and TRBJ2-5, with 8 positions matching TRBD1. CDR1 and CDR2 from the germline V gene are SGHRS and YFSETQ. This CDR3 contains 16 residues. V was clipped by 0 bases and J by 0 bases; unmatched bases: 4. DNA for the CDR3: TGCGCCAGCAGCTTGGCCTCCAGGGGGCACCAAGAGACCCAGTACTTC. It encodes CASSLASRGHQETQYF.

Only a few counts were recorded for this clonotype. The chain carries TRBV12-3 or TRBV12-4 and TRBJ2-1; D is possibly TRBD2 (6 bases). V shed 6 bases and J shed 8 bases, with 14 bases lying between them. The CDR3 runs to 13 residues. This CDR3 is CASSYGTLYEQFF. DNA for the CDR3: TGTGCCAGCAGCTACGGGACTCTATATGAGCAGTTCTTC.

V is TRBV28 and J is TRBJ2-5, with 11 bases lining up with TRBD1. Trimming took 4 bases from V and 5 from J; bases not matched to a gene: 3. The germline gives CDR1 MDHEN, CDR2 SYDVKM. The CDR3 spans 14 residues. This chain's CDR3 is CASSWTGGEETQYF. The CDR3, as DNA: TGTGCCAGCAGTTGGACAGGGGGCGAGGAGACCCAGTACTTC. The entire variable domain, with the rest obtained from reference TRBV28 and TRBJ2-5, is as follows: DVKVTQSSRYLVKRTGEKVFLECVQDMDHENMFWYRQDPGLGLRLIYFSYDVKMKEKGDIPEGYSVSREKKERFSLILESASTNQTSMYLCASSWTGGEETQYFGPGTRLLVL.

This clonotype was picked up many times. CDR3 in DNA: TGTGCCAGCAGCTTAGGGGCAGGGTCCTACGAGCAGTACTTC. Protein: CASSLGAGSYEQYF. J is TRBJ2-7 and V is TRBV7-2; tentative D call: TRBD1 (5 bases). The CDR3 loop spans 14 amino acids. Trimming left V 1 base short and J 1 base short, with 8 bases between. In germline, CDR1 is SGHTA, CDR2 FQGNSA.

This clonotype was seen at least ten times. The chain combines TRBV28 with TRBJ2-3; 11 bases are shared with TRBD2. The CDR3 length is 14 residues. Germline V CDR1 and CDR2: MDHEN, SYDVKM. V gave up 8 bases and J gave up 6 bases; unmatched junction bases: 7. CDR3 region: CASLAGGPWDTQYF. DNA of the CDR3: TGTGCCAGCTTAGCGGGGGGGCCCTGGGATACGCAGTATTTT.

This clonotype was detected ten times or more. The chain couples TRBV4-1 to TRBJ2-4, with D possibly being TRBD1 (6 bases). This CDR3 comprises 17 residues. V lost 0 bases, J lost 9 bases, and 21 bases lay in between. Germline V gives CDR1 MGHRA, CDR2 YSYEKL. The CDR3 sequence is CASSQEAPGQTLGIQYF. CDR3 bases: TGCGCCAGCAGCCAAGAGGCGCCTGGACAGACCTTGGGCATTCAGTACTTC.

This clonotype has a handful of counts. The chain uses TRBV12-3 or TRBV12-4 and TRBJ2-7; 8 bases map to TRBD1. The J segment lost 4 bases and the V segment lost 5 bases, leaving 7 bases of the junction unmatched. The CDR3 contains 14 residues. Here the CDR3 reads CASSDGTGKYEQYF. CDR3 DNA: TGTGCCAGCAGTGACGGGACAGGCAAATACGAGCAGTACTTC.

This chain joins TRBV7-2 and TRBJ2-7; 9 nucleotides match TRBD1. The germline V gene encodes CDR1 SGHTA and CDR2 FQGNSA. This CDR3 is 15 amino acids long. V trimming: 2 bases; J trimming: 3 bases; junction bases outside the gene matches: 5. This CDR3 reads CASSLRQGGFYEQYF. CDR3 in DNA: TGTGCCAGCAGCTTACGACAGGGGGGATTCTACGAGCAGTACTTC.

This clonotype was seen only a few times. CDR3 sequence (DNA): TGTGCCAGCAGTTCACTAACAGTTCCACCCACTGAAGCTTTCTTT. Translating gives CASSSLTVPPTEAFF. V is TRBV27 and J is TRBJ1-1; D ambiguous. The V end was cut by 4 bases, the J end by 4 bases, with 16 bases between. Germline CDR1 MNHEY, CDR2 SMNVEV (reference sequence). The CDR3 is 15 residues long.